This TCR beta chain was captured in a study of T cell repertoires in cytomegalovirus infection. Study information: From public TCR beta signatures came an indication of both CMV infection and matching HLA type.

This clonotype was counted only a few times. Its antigen is not identified. The CDR3 extends over 14 amino acids. The V end was cut by 5 bases, the J end by 3 bases, with 13 bases between. In germline, CDR1 is SGHAT, CDR2 FQNNGV. Study outcomes and limitations: Across the ex vivo response, the dominant clonotypes were HLA-C-restricted CMV-specific TCR beta clonotypes.

TCRdb analysed the reads with MiXCR anew, one entry per CDR3 protein. This sample has 75,000 to 100,000 distinct CDR3 sequences, with approximately 30% found just once. This specimen was CD8+ T cells from cultured PBMCs, taken from culture after CMV antigen stimulation. V gene TRBV11-2 combines with J gene TRBJ1-1; D is ambiguous. This receptor was obtained from a human donor in good health (CMV status not recorded). Some clones in this sample may be carry-over from other donors' samples. The CDR3 spells CASSALSLYTEAFF. The CDR3 DNA sequence: TGTGCCAGCAGCGCCCTTTCCCTTTACACTGAAGCTTTCTTT.